Presented here are 10 T cell receptor beta chains from one specimen sequenced in a study of tissue T cells after allogeneic stem cell transplantation. Here immunoSEQ multiplex PCR was the method, and the copy in TCRdb shows in-frame clones only, minus some. The sample contains hundreds of clones, more than 70% of which appear only once. The sequences come from liver tissue, collected at autopsy. The source is a female patient aged 18 to 49 with steroid-refractory graft-versus-host disease after an allogeneic stem cell transplant. Some T cells may be supplied by the graft donor.

The genes are TRBV29-1 and TRBJ2-7; D might be TRBD1 (5 bases). Trimming cost V 4 bases and J 3 bases, with 19 bases left between them. Germline-derived CDR1 and CDR2 are SQVTM and ANQGSEA. The CDR3 has 15 amino acids. CDR3: CSVAVEPRGFYEQYF. The CDR3 DNA follows: TGCAGCGTTGCCGTCGAACCAAGGGGCTTCTACGAGCAGTACTTC.

The chain links TRBV24-1 to TRBJ2-3, with 8 positions matching TRBD2. Germline CDR1 and CDR2: KGHDR and SFDVKD. CDR3 length: 14 amino acids. Trimming removed 6 bases from V and 4 bases from J; junction bases left unmatched: 5. DNA for the CDR3: TGTGCCACCAGTAAGAGCGGGAGCGCAGATACGCAGTATTTT. It codes for CATSKSGSADTQYF.

The rearrangement uses TRBV9 and TRBJ2-1, with a possible D match to TRBD2 (5 bases). The CDR3 has 12 residues. V dropped 6 bases and J dropped 8 bases, with 12 bases sitting between them. Germline V gene data show CDR1 as SGDLS and CDR2 as YYNGEE. The CDR3 here is CASTPGVHEQFF. The CDR3 DNA is TGTGCCAGCACCCCCGGGGTCCATGAGCAGTTCTTC.

The gene calls are TRBV2 and TRBJ1-2; unclear D gene. CDR3 length: 12 amino acids. Germline V gene sequence: CDR1 SNHLY, CDR2 FYNNEI. Trimming cost V 10 bases and J 8 bases, with 17 bases left between them. The CDR3 sequence is CATVGGRTGYTF. For the CDR3, the DNA is TGTGCCACCGTGGGAGGCAGGACGGGCTACACCTTC. Complete variable domain (other parts from reference TRBV2 and TRBJ1-2): EPEVTQTPSHQVTQMGQEVILRCVPISNHLYFYWYRQILGQKVEFLVSFYNNEISEKSEIFDDQFSVERPDGSNFTLKIRSTKLEDSAMYFCATVGGRTGYTFGSGTRLTVV.

The V and J genes are TRBV9 and TRBJ1-2; a weak D match, TRBD1 (5 bases). Trimming took 4 bases from V and 2 from J, leaving 9 bases between them. The CDR3 is 13 amino acids. Germline V gives CDR1 SGDLS, CDR2 YYNGEE. The CDR3 is CASSTGQNYGYTF. CDR3 nucleotides: TGTGCCAGCAGCACAGGACAAAACTATGGCTACACCTTC.

The gene calls are TRBV7-9 and TRBJ1-4; 7 bases align to TRBD1. The V gene end was trimmed by 3 bases and the J gene end by 2 bases; junction bases not matched to a gene: 9. The CDR3 is 17 amino acids. The germline V gene encodes CDR1 SEHNR and CDR2 FQNEAQ (reference sequence). In DNA, the CDR3 is TGTGCCAGCAGCTTGTGGGGACAGATCTGGACTAATGAAAAACTGTTTTTT. It specifies CASSLWGQIWTNEKLFF. Based on the CDR3 plus reference TRBV7-9 and TRBJ1-4, the full variable domain is DTGVSQNPRHKITKRGQNVTFRCDPISEHNRLYWYRQTLGQGPEFLTYFQNEAQLEKSRLLSDRFSAERPKGSFSTLEIQRTEQGDSAMYLCASSLWGQIWTNEKLFFGSGTQLSVL.

V usage is TRBV11-3 and J usage is TRBJ1-3; TRBD1 agrees at 7 bases. Germline-derived CDR1 and CDR2 are SGHNT and YENEEA. V dropped 1 base and J dropped 0; count of bases not matched to a gene: 9. The CDR3 totals 18 residues. This CDR3 reads CASSLAWDRTTSGNTIYF. The CDR3 DNA reads TGTGCCAGCAGCTTAGCCTGGGACAGAACGACCTCTGGAAACACCATATATTTT.

V and J are TRBV7-9 and TRBJ1-4; TRBD1 might be the D (5 bases). The germline CDR1 and CDR2 sequences are SEHNR and FQNEAQ (reference sequence). V was cut by 3 bases and J by 8 bases, with 13 bases left in between. CDR3 length: 14 amino acids. This chain's CDR3 is CASSFSGRGEKLFF. The DNA for the CDR3 is TGTGCCAGCAGCTTTTCGGGGAGGGGAGAAAAACTGTTTTTT.

This clone was seen more than once but under ten times. The gene calls are TRBV2 and TRBJ2-7; 7 bases match TRBD1. The CDR3 has 14 amino acids. J lost 3 bases, V lost 6 bases, and 8 bases had no gene match. CDR1 is SNHLY, CDR2 FYNNEI, per germline. The CDR3 here is CASRTTGRVYEQYF. DNA for the CDR3: TGTGCCAGCAGAACGACAGGGCGGGTCTACGAGCAGTACTTC.

The J gene is TRBJ1-2, the V gene TRBV30, with a weak D call TRBD1 (5 bases). This CDR3 comprises 14 residues. Germline V CDR1 and CDR2: GTSNPN, SVGIG (reference sequence). Trimming stripped 2 bases from V and 4 bases from J, with 14 bases between. The CDR3 region has the DNA TGTGCCTGGAGTACGGGAGGGGCTCTCTATGGCTACACCTTC. Encoded protein: CAWSTGGALYGYTF. Complete variable domain (other parts from reference TRBV30 and TRBJ1-2): SQTIHQWPATLVQPVGSPLSLECTVEGTSNPNLYWYRQAAGRGLQLLFYSVGIGQISSEVPQNLSASRPQDRQFILSSKKLLLSDSGFYLCAWSTGGALYGYTFGSGTRLTVV.